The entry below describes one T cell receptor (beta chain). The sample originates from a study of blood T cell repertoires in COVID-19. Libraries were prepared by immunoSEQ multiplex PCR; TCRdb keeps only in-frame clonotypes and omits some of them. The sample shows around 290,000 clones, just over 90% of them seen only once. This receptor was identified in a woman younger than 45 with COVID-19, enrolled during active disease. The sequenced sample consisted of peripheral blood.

CDR3 in amino acids: CASRHNVNYGYTF. CDR3 nucleotide sequence: TGTGCCAGTAGACATAATGTTAACTATGGCTACACCTTC. The chain couples TRBV19 to TRBJ1-2; no firm D call. CDR3 length: 13 residues. The ends were cut back, 6 bases at V and 1 base at J, with 9 bases in the middle. Germline V gives CDR1 LNHDA, CDR2 SQIVND (reference sequence).